Listed below are T cell receptor beta chains from one sample, sequenced in a study of shared T cell receptors in the human thymus. Repertoires were generated with immunoSEQ multiplex PCR, while TCRdb's copy carries only in-frame clones and drops some. In the table there are 600,000 to 900,000 clones, 75% to 90% of which are singletons. The sample was also linked to a second study, of human thymus T cells.

The sequenced material came from thymocytes. The receptor set was obtained from a girl in the first two years of life with a congenital heart defect. Each CDR3 is given without its conserved first and last residue. The order of the fields is J gene, V gene, clone size, CDR3 protein. Clone size is stated in some rows and not others, as once, few, many or a class when expanded.

TRBJ2-5 | TRBV4-1 | . | ASSHGGGKETQY
TRBJ2-1 | TRBV5-1 | . | ASSTGARQGARNEQF
TRBJ2-2 | TRBV6-1 | once | ASHRGATNTGELF
TRBJ2-3 | TRBV5-4 | . | ASSLSTVSTDTQY
TRBJ1-1 | TRBV5-1 | few | ASSLDSWGRGGATEAF
TRBJ2-1 | TRBV7-6 | . | ASSYLVIGTGGGPTYNEQF
TRBJ2-3 | TRBV4-3 | few | ASSQERKRGSTDTQY
TRBJ2-7 | TRBV15 | . | ATSSGLLEQY
TRBJ1-2 | TRBV4-3 | . | ASSQFFSQNLNYGYT
TRBJ2-5 | TRBV4-3 | . | ASSQDIPDRDLDGTQY
TRBJ1-6 | TRBV30 | . | AWRKDRLSYNSPLH
TRBJ1-1 | TRBV2 | . | ASSEALKTGGKTEAF
TRBJ1-2 | TRBV5-1 | . | ASSFETVPQRYGYT